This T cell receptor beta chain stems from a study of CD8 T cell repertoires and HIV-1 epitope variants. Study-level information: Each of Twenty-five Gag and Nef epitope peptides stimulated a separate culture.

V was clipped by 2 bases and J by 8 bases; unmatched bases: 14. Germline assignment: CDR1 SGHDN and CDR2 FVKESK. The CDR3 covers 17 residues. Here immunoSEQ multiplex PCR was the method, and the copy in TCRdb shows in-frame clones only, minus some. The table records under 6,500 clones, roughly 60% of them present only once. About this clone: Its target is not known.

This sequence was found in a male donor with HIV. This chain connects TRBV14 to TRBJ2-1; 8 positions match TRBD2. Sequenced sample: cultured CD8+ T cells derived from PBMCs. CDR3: CASSQTVSAGALDEQFF. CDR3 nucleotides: TGTGCCAGCAGCCAAACGGTTTCAGCGGGAGCATTGGATGAGCAGTTCTTC.